Listed below are T cell receptor beta chains from one sample, sequenced in a study of OX40 agonist ivuxolimab in advanced cancers. Only in-frame clones appear in the TCRdb table, and some are missing; sequencing was by immunoSEQ multiplex PCR. Among about 67,000 clones listed, 70% to 90% were seen once. The sample here was CD4+ or CD8+ T cells sorted from blood, taken in a trial of the OX40 agonist ivuxolimab. These receptors were collected from an adult with an advanced solid tumor such as melanoma, head and neck, liver or kidney cancer. The CDR3 runs from the conserved cysteine through the conserved F or W. The D gene is left open where the match is weak. Clone size is shown for a subset of rows, as once, few, many or a class of expanded clone.

d_gene	abundance	v_gene	j_gene	CDR3aa	CDR3nt
TRBD2	-	TRBV4-3	TRBJ2-3	CASSRGLAGTDTQYF	TGCGCCAGCAGCAGAGGGCTAGCGGGCACAGATACGCAGTATTTT
-	-	TRBV5-1	TRBJ2-7	CASSLEGRLRYF	TGCGCCAGCAGCTTGGAGGGCAGATTAAGGTACTTC
-	few	TRBV18	TRBJ2-2	CASSPPRRTNTGELFF	TGTGCCAGCTCACCACCTAGGCGAACGAACACCGGGGAGCTGTTTTTT
-	few	TRBV5-6	TRBJ2-1	CASSITGGSEQFF	TGTGCCAGCAGCATCACAGGTGGGAGCGAGCAGTTCTTC
TRBD1	-	TRBV5-4	TRBJ2-2	CASRRTGVKTGELFF	TGTGCCAGCAGAAGGACAGGGGTCAAGACCGGGGAGCTGTTTTTT
TRBD1	-	TRBV7-9	TRBJ2-7	CASSPLGGGTGGIYEQYF	TGTGCCAGCAGCCCCCTAGGGGGAGGGACAGGGGGCATCTACGAGCAGTACTTC
TRBD2	-	TRBV15	TRBJ2-2	CATSRDAGGSGELFF	TGTGCCACCAGCAGAGATGCGGGGGGGAGCGGGGAGCTGTTTTTT
-	-	TRBV4-1	TRBJ2-1	CASSQVVSIIAASHEQFF	TGCGCCAGCAGCCAAGTTGTATCAATTATAGCGGCGAGCCATGAGCAGTTCTTC
-	few	TRBV10-1	TRBJ1-1	CASTRGANTEAFF	TGCGCCAGCACCCGAGGGGCGAACACTGAAGCTTTCTTT
TRBD1	-	TRBV4-1	TRBJ1-4	CASSQEPGQGGEKLFF	TGCGCCAGCAGCCAAGAACCGGGACAGGGAGGGGAAAAACTGTTTTTT
TRBD2	-	TRBV5-1	TRBJ2-1	CASSPIPAGNYNEQFF	TGCGCCAGCAGCCCGATCCCAGCGGGAAATTACAATGAGCAGTTCTTC
TRBD1	few	TRBV7-9	TRBJ1-1	CASSQGQGVTEAFF	TGTGCCAGCAGCCAGGGACAGGGGGTCACTGAAGCTTTCTTT
-	-	TRBV5-1	TRBJ1-1	CASSLGGSGEAFF	TGCGCCAGCAGCTTGGGAGGCTCGGGGGAAGCTTTCTTT
TRBD1	-	TRBV19	TRBJ1-2	CASSTWDRDRYTF	TGTGCCAGTAGTACCTGGGACAGGGATCGCTACACCTTC
-	-	TRBV2	TRBJ2-3	CASSSESEDTQYF	TGTGCCAGCAGTTCGGAGTCTGAAGATACGCAGTATTTT
-	few	TRBV19	TRBJ1-1	CASSSQRNTEAFF	TGTGCCAGTAGTTCACAGAGGAACACTGAAGCTTTCTTT
-	-	TRBV7-3	TRBJ2-3	CASSLLSSTDTQYF	TGTGCCAGCAGCTTACTGAGCAGCACAGATACGCAGTATTTT
TRBD1	-	TRBV19	TRBJ2-5	CATRGQGGQETQYF	TGTGCCACCCGGGGACAGGGGGGACAAGAGACCCAGTACTTC
-	-	TRBV27	TRBJ2-5	CASSLSGETQYF	TGTGCCAGCAGTTTATCGGGAGAGACCCAGTACTTC
TRBD2	-	TRBV6-1	TRBJ2-2	CASLRLAGVNGELFF	TGTGCCTCTCTCAGGCTAGCGGGAGTCAACGGGGAGCTGTTTTTT
-	medium-sized	TRBV30	TRBJ2-6	CAWSGPGANVLTF	TGTGCCTGGAGTGGTCCTGGGGCCAACGTCCTGACTTTC
TRBD2	-	TRBV5-1	TRBJ2-3	CASSGDGGSTDTQYF	TGCGCCAGCAGTGGGGATGGCGGGAGTACAGATACGCAGTATTTT
-	-	TRBV5-4	TRBJ1-1	CASEGRGKGDTEAFF	TGTGCAAGCGAGGGCAGGGGAAAGGGGGACACTGAAGCTTTCTTT
-	once	TRBV28	TRBJ1-1	CASTLRDTGKNTEAFF	TGTGCCAGCACCCTTCGGGACACCGGAAAAAACACTGAAGCTTTCTTT
TRBD2	-	TRBV23-1	TRBJ2-3	CASSQSGASGREADTQYF	TGCGCCAGCAGTCAATCGGGGGCTAGCGGGAGGGAGGCAGATACGCAGTATTTT
-	-	TRBV7-9	TRBJ2-1	CASSPAGDSYNEQFF	TGTGCCAGCAGCCCGGCTGGGGACTCCTACAATGAGCAGTTCTTC
TRBD2	-	TRBV7-2	TRBJ2-1	CASSPAPSGGAYEQFF	TGTGCCAGCAGCCCCGCCCCTAGCGGGGGGGCCTATGAGCAGTTCTTC
-	-	TRBV19	TRBJ2-4	CASSTAAFGGGGGKNIQYF	TGTGCCAGTAGTACGGCCGCTTTTGGCGGGGGAGGGGGAAAAAACATTCAGTACTTC
TRBD2	-	TRBV5-6	TRBJ2-7	CASRSSGRASYEQYF	TGTGCCAGCAGATCTAGCGGGAGAGCATCCTACGAGCAGTACTTC
TRBD2	-	TRBV15	TRBJ2-7	CATSATSDYEQYF	TGTGCCACCAGCGCCACTAGCGACTACGAGCAGTACTTC
-	-	TRBV28	TRBJ1-5	CASSYGRQAIPINQPQHF	TGTGCCAGCAGTTATGGCCGACAGGCGATCCCCATTAATCAGCCCCAGCATTTT
-	-	TRBV7-3	TRBJ2-1	CASGRSVHEQFF	TGTGCCAGCGGCCGCAGTGTGCATGAGCAGTTCTTC
-	-	TRBV7-9	TRBJ1-3	CATRLSSGNTIYF	TGTGCCACCAGACTGAGCTCTGGAAACACCATATATTTT
-	-	TRBV28	TRBJ1-1	CASSLVLRGVGEAFF	TGTGCCAGCAGTTTAGTATTGCGGGGGGTTGGTGAAGCTTTCTTT
-	-	TRBV18	TRBJ2-5	CASSPDVQETQYF	TGTGCCAGCTCTCCTGACGTCCAAGAGACCCAGTACTTC
-	once	TRBV5-6	TRBJ2-3	CASSLGPNGGDTQYF	TGTGCCAGCAGCTTGGGGCCAAATGGAGGGGATACGCAGTATTTT
TRBD1	few	TRBV6-5	TRBJ1-6	CASSYDAGGYNSPLHF	TGTGCCAGCAGTTACGATGCAGGGGGATATAATTCACCCCTCCACTTT
-	few	TRBV7-9	TRBJ1-4	CASSLATAPTNNEKLFF	TGTGCCAGCAGCTTAGCTACAGCGCCTACTAATAATGAAAAACTGTTTTTT
-	-	TRBV7-6	TRBJ2-5	CASIPVSQDETQYF	TGTGCCAGCATACCCGTGAGTCAGGACGAGACCCAGTACTTC
-	-	TRBV4-1	TRBJ1-1	CASSHIRGDTEAFF	TGCGCCAGCAGCCATATCCGGGGGGACACTGAAGCTTTCTTT
-	-	TRBV7-3	TRBJ2-1	CASSPGGRDHNEQFF	TGTGCCAGCAGCCCCGGAGGACGAGACCACAATGAGCAGTTCTTC
-	-	TRBV4-3	TRBJ1-5	CASSQDFTRTDQPQHF	TGCGCCAGCAGCCAAGATTTTACAAGGACTGATCAGCCCCAGCATTTT
-	-	TRBV5-1	TRBJ2-5	CASSLGGSGQETQYF	TGCGCCAGCAGCTTGGGGGGAAGCGGCCAAGAGACCCAGTACTTC
-	-	TRBV2	TRBJ2-7	CASSEVLITYEQYF	TGTGCCAGCAGTGAGGTCCTGATTACCTACGAGCAGTACTTC
TRBD2	-	TRBV5-1	TRBJ2-1	CASSREVGPHNEQFF	TGCGCCAGCAGCCGGGAGGTGGGGCCGCACAATGAGCAGTTCTTC
-	-	TRBV13	TRBJ1-5	CASSSSRESQPQHF	TGTGCCAGCAGCTCCAGCAGGGAGTCCCAGCCCCAGCATTTT
TRBD2	few	TRBV27	TRBJ2-1	CASSSRLAGDLFEQFF	TGTGCCAGCAGTTCCCGACTAGCGGGGGACCTTTTTGAGCAGTTCTTC
-	-	TRBV18	TRBJ1-1	CASSPIADTEAFF	TGTGCCAGCTCACCAATAGCGGACACTGAAGCTTTCTTT
-	-	TRBV7-3	TRBJ2-5	CASSLTSSGTQYF	TGTGCCAGCAGCCTCACTAGCTCTGGGACCCAGTACTTC
-	-	TRBV5-1	TRBJ1-4	CASSLEGSGRSEKLFF	TGCGCCAGCAGCTTGGAGGGGAGTGGGCGGAGTGAAAAACTGTTTTTT
-	-	TRBV10-3	TRBJ2-5	CAISETLEGGETQYF	TGTGCCATCAGTGAGACGTTAGAGGGTGGCGAGACCCAGTACTTC
TRBD1	-	TRBV7-9	TRBJ1-5	CASSPGQYQPQHF	TGTGCCAGCAGCCCGGGACAGTACCAGCCCCAGCATTTT
-	-	TRBV19	TRBJ1-5	CASTAADSKVNQPQHF	TGTGCCAGTACCGCCGCGGACAGTAAAGTCAATCAGCCCCAGCATTTT